The 5 T cell receptor beta chains presented below share a single source sample, sequenced in a study of beta chain features in type 1 diabetes. The entirety of the isolated RNA underwent reverse transcription, so expressed TCRB transcripts were sequenced. Produced via immunoSEQ multiplex PCR; TCRdb's table is partial and in-frame only. The sample includes hundreds of thousands of clones, 10% to 15% of them seen just once. Sequenced sample: naive CD4+ T cells from blood. The receptors stem from a man younger than 35 in good health.

This clone was counted between two and nine times. The chain couples TRBV7-2 to TRBJ1-5; 10 nucleotides line up with TRBD1. Germline values: CDR1 SGHTA, CDR2 FQGNSA. Trimming removed 5 bases from V and 7 bases from J; junction bases left unmatched: 5. The CDR3 consists of 14 residues. The CDR3 DNA follows: TGTGCCAGCAGCCCCGACAGGGGGCGGCAGCCCCAGCATTTT. Its translation: CASSPDRGRQPQHF.

This clone turned up a few times. The chain uses TRBV7-2 and TRBJ2-5; D perhaps matches TRBD2 (7 bases). This CDR3 is 16 amino acids long. Deletions cut 6 bases from V and 7 bases from J, with 24 bases between. Germline V gene lookup returns CDR1 SGHTA and CDR2 FQGNSA. CDR3 nucleotide sequence: TGTGCCAGCAGACCCGTAGGGGGGGGCCGGCGGGCGACCCAGTACTTC. It specifies CASRPVGGGRRATQYF.

This sequence joins TRBV28 and TRBJ2-7, with 9 bases lining up with TRBD1. The CDR3 loop spans 15 amino acids. V shed 10 bases and J 6 bases; nucleotides not matched to a gene: 16. CDR1 is MDHEN, CDR2 SYDVKM, per germline. CDR3 in amino acids: CATKSLGQGRREQYF. CDR3 nucleotide sequence: TGTGCCACCAAGTCCCTGGGACAGGGAAGACGCGAGCAGTACTTC.

In regard to this clone: Other DNA sequences from this sample encode an identical CDR3 as well. The chain combines TRBV7-3 with TRBJ1-1; possible D gene TRBD1, 5 bases. The CDR3 is made up of 14 amino acids. The germline gives CDR1 SGHTA, CDR2 FQGTGA. Trimming took 1 base from V and 1 from J, leaving 7 bases between them. The CDR3, as DNA: TGTGCCAGCAGCTTAAATCAGGGGAACACTGAAGCTTTCTTT. As protein: CASSLNQGNTEAFF.

This clone has a handful of counts. This chain joins TRBV19 and TRBJ2-2; D gene unclear. The CDR3 is 11 amino acids. From germline, CDR1 is LNHDA and CDR2 SQIVND (reference sequence). Deletions cut 10 bases from V and 6 bases from J, with 9 bases between. CDR3 nucleotide sequence: TGTGCCACCGACCGGGCCGGGGAGCTGTTTTTT. Translating gives CATDRAGELFF.